This entry lists 13 T cell receptor beta chains sequenced from one sample in a study of a mutant IDH1 vaccine in newly diagnosed glioma. Time point noted: week 47, end of study. The study gave 300 ug of mutant IDH1 20-mer peptide per vaccine dose, with topical imiquimod. The method was immunoSEQ multiplex PCR; TCRdb's version includes in-frame clones alone and lacks a portion of them. This table holds tens of thousands of clones, roughly 82% found once. Antigen specificity for these receptors is unknown. The sample here was PBMCs, taken from a glioma patient whose treatment included an IDH1 peptide vaccine. Receptor source: a middle-aged man with glioma.

The rearrangement links TRBV7-9 to TRBJ1-1; D unresolved. The V end was cut by 5 bases, the J end by 6 bases, with 19 bases between. Germline values: CDR1 SEHNR, CDR2 FQNEAQ (reference sequence). CDR3 length: 15 amino acids. CDR3 in DNA: TGTGCCAGCAGCCGAGATTTGGCAGGCGGCGCTGAAGCTTTCTTT. It translates to CASSRDLAGGAEAFF.

This clone was observed a handful of times. The chain carries TRBV10-3 and TRBJ1-6; tentative D call: TRBD1 (6 bases). The CDR3 has 17 residues. Germline V CDR1 and CDR2: ENHRY, SYGVKD. Trimming pared 4 bases from V and 4 bases from J, leaving 17 bases between. In nucleotides, the CDR3 is TGTGCCATCAGTGTTCACCCGATAGGGGGATATAATTCACCCCTCCACTTT. Its translation: CAISVHPIGGYNSPLHF.

This clone was picked up a small number of times. CDR3 region: CASSPVARDRDGYTF. The CDR3 DNA reads as TGTGCCAGCTCACCAGTAGCTAGGGACAGAGATGGCTACACCTTC. The chain carries TRBV18 and TRBJ1-2, with 7 bases matching TRBD1. V was clipped by 2 bases and J by 6 bases; unmatched bases: 9. CDR3 size: 15 residues. Germline loops: CDR1 KGHSH, CDR2 LQKENI.

The chain recombines TRBV29-1 with TRBJ1-2; no reliable D call. Germline V gene sequence: CDR1 SQVTM, CDR2 ANQGSEA. Deletions cut 1 base from V and 1 base from J, with 10 bases between. The CDR3 extends over 14 amino acids. The CDR3 is CSVEGKRSNYGYTF. Written as DNA, the CDR3 is TGCAGCGTTGAAGGGAAAAGAAGTAACTATGGCTACACCTTC.

By proportion, this clone is large. The gene calls are TRBV7-9 and TRBJ2-1; 10 bases match TRBD2. Trimming at V came to 7 bases and at J to 4 bases, leaving 10 bases not matched to a gene. Germline V gene data show CDR1 as SEHNR and CDR2 as FQNEAQ (reference sequence). This CDR3 contains 16 residues. The CDR3 coding sequence is TGTGCCAGCACCCCGCTCCGGACTAGCGGTTACAATGAGCAGTTCTTC. Protein sequence: CASTPLRTSGYNEQFF.

J is TRBJ1-2 and V is TRBV21-1. TRBV21-1 is an annotated pseudogene. CDR3 length equals 18 residues. This CDR3 reads CASSKVGQGLEVNYGYTF. In DNA form, the CDR3 reads TGTGCCAGCAGCAAAGTGGGGCAGGGACTCGAGGTCAACTATGGCTACACCTTC.

The chain couples TRBV6-6 to TRBJ1-5, with D perhaps TRBD1 (5 bases). Germline loops: CDR1 MNHNY, CDR2 SVGAGI (reference sequence). The CDR3 totals 16 residues. The V end lost 6 bases, the J end lost 2 bases, and 17 bases lay between the germline ends. CDR3 in DNA: TGTGCCAGCAGCCCTGTCCGGGGCTTGGGCAATCAGCCCCAGCATTTT. Its translation is CASSPVRGLGNQPQHF.

This chain links TRBV19 with TRBJ2-7, with 10 bases aligning to TRBD2. The CDR3 is made up of 15 amino acids. Germline values: CDR1 LNHDA, CDR2 SQIVND (reference sequence). V lost 3 bases to trimming and J lost 4 bases; unmatched junction nucleotides: 6. CDR3 in DNA: TGTGCCAGTAGTATCGCCGGGACTAGCGTGTACGAGCAGTACTTC. Its translation is CASSIAGTSVYEQYF.

The chain links TRBV7-9 to TRBJ1-6, with D possibly matching TRBD1 (5 bases). Looked up from germline, CDR1 is SEHNR and CDR2 is FQNEAQ (reference sequence). V lost 6 bases and J 5 bases, leaving 20 bases between the germline ends. The CDR3 consists of 17 residues. CDR3 region: CASSLTSGTDDNSPLHF. The CDR3 region has the DNA TGTGCCAGCAGTCTAACTTCCGGGACGGATGATAATTCACCCCTCCACTTT.

V usage is TRBV7-9 and J usage is TRBJ2-7; no definite D call. The CDR3 covers 14 residues. Germline assignment: CDR1 SEHNR and CDR2 FQNEAQ (reference sequence). Trimming removed 2 bases from V and 5 bases from J, with 13 bases in between. The CDR3 reads CASSLIGRADEQYF. CDR3 DNA: TGTGCCAGCAGCTTAATCGGACGGGCGGACGAGCAGTACTTC.

This clone was found a few times. The chain recombines TRBV10-3 with TRBJ1-1; D gene unclear. The CDR3 loop spans 12 amino acids. V lost 4 bases to trimming and J lost 5 bases, with 8 bases between them. Per the germline V gene, CDR1 is ENHRY and CDR2 is SYGVKD. The CDR3 nucleotides read TGTGCCATCAGTGGGGAACGGACTGAAGCTTTCTTT. Translating gives CAISGERTEAFF.

The rearrangement uses TRBV15 and TRBJ2-1, with no clear D. The CDR3 spans 11 residues. V was cut by 1 base and J by 8 bases, with 3 bases left in between. Germline-derived CDR1 and CDR2 are LNHNV and YYDKDF (reference sequence). The CDR3 nucleotides read TGTGCCACCAGCAGAGGCCATGAGCAGTTCTTC. It encodes CATSRGHEQFF.

By its share, this clone is medium-sized (0.01 to 0.1%). J is TRBJ1-5 and V is TRBV30, with D unclear. This CDR3 has 13 residues. Trimming pared 1 base from V and 3 bases from J, leaving 7 bases between. The V gene's germline CDR1 is GTSNPN and CDR2 SVGIG (reference sequence). The CDR3 loop is CAWSAGDNQPQHF. CDR3 coding DNA: TGTGCCTGGAGTGCCGGGGACAATCAGCCCCAGCATTTT.